This T cell receptor beta chain was sequenced during a study of cytomegalovirus exposure and HLA in healthy donors. Study results and caveats: The dataset shows that most TCR sequences were rare, while some public TCRs occurred in many donors. There were under 200 TCR beta chains listed as cytomegalovirus-associated. No immune exposure information besides CMV serostatus was available. Specific recognition of CMV antigens was confirmed in vitro for a few chains (all CMV-associated).

The PCR employed 60 Vbeta primers together with 13 Jbeta primers. Only in-frame clones appear in the TCRdb table, and some are missing; sequencing was by immunoSEQ multiplex PCR. This table holds 150,000 to 200,000 clones, about 77% found once. A remark on this clone: Antigen specificity is unknown.

CDR1 and CDR2 (germline): KGHSH, LQKENI. This CDR3 is built from 15 residues. Trimming left V 3 bases short and J 0 bases short, with 12 bases between. What was sequenced was PBMCs. V is TRBV18 and J is TRBJ2-7, with D perhaps matching TRBD1 (6 bases). The receptor was derived from a young man in good health and CMV-seropositive. The CDR3 spells CASSPRGQHSYEQYF. The CDR3 DNA reads TGTGCCAGCTCACCGCGCGGACAGCACTCCTACGAGCAGTACTTC.